The 25 T cell receptor beta chains given below trace back to one sample, sequenced in a study of blood T cells in healthy people across ages. For the second PCR, which ran for 7 to 11 cycles, a sample-barcoded 5' primer and a J-beta primer mix were used. Via MiXCR, TCRdb re-called the 5' RACE reads, giving one row per CDR3 protein. The table shows about a million distinct CDR3 sequences, with roughly half occurring only once. The material sequenced was blood. Receptors were obtained from an older woman in good health.

This clonotype was recorded only once. The V call is TRBV12-3 or TRBV12-4, the J call TRBJ2-5; D gene ambiguous. The closer fit of TRBJ2-7 to the DNA end suggests the J call may be wrong. The CDR3 totals 12 residues. CDR3 region: CASSTTRYEQYF. In DNA, the CDR3 is TGTGCCAGCAGTACCACTCGATACGAGCAGTACTTC.

The chain uses TRBV5-1 and TRBJ1-4; 12 bases are shared with TRBD1. The germline V gene has CDR1 SGHRS and CDR2 YFSETQ. Germline trimming cut 3 bases from V and 7 bases from J; bases unmatched to any gene: 7. The CDR3 sequence is 16 residues long. CDR3 coding DNA: TGCGCCAGCAGCTCGGGACAGGGGGCTCTGGTTGAAAAACTGTTTTTT. It is translated as CASSSGQGALVEKLFF.

A few counts support this clonotype. The gene calls are TRBV28 and TRBJ2-7, with 8 bases that match TRBD2. Per the germline V gene, CDR1 is MDHEN and CDR2 is SYDVKM. This CDR3 is built from 13 residues. Unmatched junction bases numbered 4, after V lost 6 bases and J lost 3 bases. The DNA for the CDR3 is TGTGCCAGCAGCCACACTAGCGGCTACGAGCAGTACTTC. It encodes CASSHTSGYEQYF. Full variable domain (remainder filled in from reference TRBV28 and TRBJ2-7): DVKVTQSSRYLVKRTGEKVFLECVQDMDHENMFWYRQDPGLGLRLIYFSYDVKMKEKGDIPEGYSVSREKKERFSLILESASTNQTSMYLCASSHTSGYEQYFGPGTRLTVT.

The genes are TRBV5-1 and TRBJ2-6; D is ambiguous. The germline V and J ends were trimmed by 5 bases and 0 bases, with 9 bases remaining between them. This CDR3 is 15 amino acids long. Germline V gene lookup returns CDR1 SGHRS and CDR2 YFSETQ. The CDR3 nucleotides read TGCGCCAGCAGTCGGACGGCCTCTGGGGCCAACGTCCTGACTTTC. Amino acids: CASSRTASGANVLTF.

The chain links TRBV10-3 to TRBJ2-3; TRBD2 is a possible D gene (5 bases). CDR1 is ENHRY, CDR2 SYGVKD, per germline. CDR3 size: 14 residues. Trimming pared 3 bases from V and 5 bases from J, leaving 12 bases between. CDR3 amino acids: CAISESGREDTQYF. CDR3 DNA sequence: TGTGCCATCAGTGAATCGGGTCGGGAAGATACGCAGTATTTT.

The chain combines TRBV7-8 with TRBJ2-5; 9 nucleotides match TRBD1. CDR3 length: 15 residues. V shed 5 bases and J 4 bases; nucleotides not matched to a gene: 8. The germline CDR1 and CDR2 sequences are SGHVS and FQNEAQ. CDR3 sequence reads: CASSLDRGGLETQYF. The CDR3 DNA reads as TGTGCCAGCAGCCTGGACAGGGGCGGGTTAGAGACCCAGTACTTC.

The gene calls are TRBV15 and TRBJ2-1; the D is unclear. The J call may not be correct, given that the DNA end is closer to TRBJ2-7. CDR1 is LNHNV and CDR2 is YYDKDF in the germline V gene (reference sequence). This CDR3 region has 15 residues. The CDR3 here is CATSRGASSYNEQYF. CDR3 DNA sequence: TGTGCCACCAGCAGAGGCGCAAGCTCCTACAATGAGCAGTACTTC.

The rearrangement joins TRBV28 to TRBJ2-4, with D tentatively TRBD1 (6 bases). Trimming took off 8 bases at V and 13 bases at J, with 12 bases between the two ends. This CDR3 region has 10 residues. Germline loops: CDR1 MDHEN, CDR2 SYDVKM. CDR3: CASRKGEQYF. The CDR3 region has the DNA TGTGCCAGCCGAAAGGGGGAGCAGTACTTC.

The J gene is TRBJ1-6, the V gene TRBV4-1, with a weak D call TRBD1 (5 bases). The CDR3 consists of 15 residues. V lost 3 bases, J lost 7 bases, and 13 bases lay in between. Germline CDR1 is MGHRA and CDR2 is YSYEKL. CDR3 sequence (DNA): TGCGCCAGCAGCCACGCGGAGACAGCGAATTCACCCCTCCACTTT. It translates to CASSHAETANSPLHF.

This chain joins TRBV5-1 and TRBJ2-1; 8 nucleotides align to TRBD1. Germline CDR1 is SGHRS and CDR2 is YFSETQ. With V trimmed by 4 bases and J by 7 bases, 7 bases remained unmatched. The CDR3 is 14 residues long. CDR3 DNA: TGCGCCAGCAGCCCCCAGGGGGCGGGGAATGAGCAGTTCTTC. Amino acids: CASSPQGAGNEQFF.

The chain joins TRBV28 to TRBJ1-1; D possibly corresponds to TRBD1 (5 bases). V was trimmed by 1 base and J by 8 bases, leaving 26 bases between them. The germline V gene has CDR1 MDHEN and CDR2 SYDVKM. CDR3 length equals 18 residues. This chain's CDR3 is CASSLYPKLRTRDGEAFF. CDR3 DNA: TGTGCCAGCAGTTTATACCCCAAATTACGTACCCGGGACGGAGAAGCTTTCTTT. The complete variable domain, with remaining parts taken from reference TRBV28 and TRBJ1-1, reads DVKVTQSSRYLVKRTGEKVFLECVQDMDHENMFWYRQDPGLGLRLIYFSYDVKMKEKGDIPEGYSVSREKKERFSLILESASTNQTSMYLCASSLYPKLRTRDGEAFFGQGTRLTVV.

The chain recombines TRBV2 with TRBJ1-2; no firm D call. The V end lost 7 bases, the J end lost 4 bases, and 7 bases lay between the germline ends. CDR1 and CDR2 (germline): SNHLY, FYNNEI. The CDR3 is 11 amino acids. CDR3 residues: CASNGFYGYTF. The CDR3 bases are TGTGCCAGCAACGGATTCTATGGCTACACCTTC.

The rearrangement links TRBV20-1 to TRBJ2-1; possible D gene TRBD2, 5 bases. The CDR3 length is 11 residues. Between the trimmed V and J ends, which lost 6 bases and 9 bases, there was a span of 12 bases. The V gene's germline CDR1 is DFQATT and CDR2 SNEGSKA (reference sequence). CDR3 nucleotide sequence: TGCAGTGCACAACCAAGCGGTGAGCAGTTCTTC. Residues: CSAQPSGEQFF.

The rearrangement joins TRBV4-1 to TRBJ2-7; TRBD1 matches 7 bases. Germline V gene lookup returns CDR1 MGHRA and CDR2 YSYEKL. The junction had 8 bases not matched to a gene; V was cut back by 3 bases and J by 0 bases. The CDR3 is 16 amino acids. As DNA, the CDR3 is TGCGCCAGCAGCCAGAGGGGACAGCTTTTCTCCTACGAGCAGTACTTC. Its protein is CASSQRGQLFSYEQYF.

The V call is TRBV20-1, the J call TRBJ2-1; 9 bases map to TRBD2. V was pared by 8 bases and J by 10 bases, with 12 bases of the junction left unmatched. Germline loops: CDR1 DFQATT, CDR2 SNEGSKA (reference sequence). The CDR3 runs to 13 residues. CDR3 sequence reads: CSPRIAGVREQFF. CDR3 DNA sequence: TGCAGTCCCCGTATAGCGGGAGTGCGGGAGCAGTTCTTC.

The genes are TRBV7-9 and TRBJ2-5, with D possibly matching TRBD1 (5 bases). The CDR3 covers 16 residues. Germline-derived CDR1 and CDR2 are SEHNR and FQNEAQ (reference sequence). With 2 bases removed from V and 0 bases from J, the gap between germline ends came to 13 bases. The CDR3 DNA reads TGTGCCAGCAGCTTAAGGAAGGACACGCACCAAGAGACCCAGTACTTC. Protein: CASSLRKDTHQETQYF.

The chain combines TRBV10-3 with TRBJ1-5; TRBD1 matches 8 bases. The CDR3 has 19 amino acids. Germline loops: CDR1 ENHRY, CDR2 SYGVKD. V dropped 6 bases and J dropped 3; count of bases not matched to a gene: 19. This chain's CDR3 is CAISSTRGSGQGNNQPQHF. The CDR3 bases are TGTGCCATCAGCTCTACTAGGGGCTCCGGACAGGGTAACAATCAGCCCCAGCATTTT.

This chain connects TRBV28 to TRBJ1-1, with a tentative D call TRBD1 (6 bases). Germline V gives CDR1 MDHEN, CDR2 SYDVKM. V was clipped by 10 bases and J by 1 base, with 19 bases between them. This CDR3 has 15 residues. CDR3 protein: CATRPTGAKNTEAFF. Here the CDR3 DNA reads TGTGCCACTCGGCCGACGGGGGCGAAGAACACTGAAGCTTTCTTT. The entire variable domain, with the rest obtained from reference TRBV28 and TRBJ1-1, is as follows: DVKVTQSSRYLVKRTGEKVFLECVQDMDHENMFWYRQDPGLGLRLIYFSYDVKMKEKGDIPEGYSVSREKKERFSLILESASTNQTSMYLCATRPTGAKNTEAFFGQGTRLTVV.

The chain joins TRBV28 to TRBJ2-7, with D perhaps matching TRBD1 (5 bases). Germline-derived CDR1 and CDR2 are MDHEN and SYDVKM. V lost 6 bases to trimming and J lost 4 bases, with 10 bases between them. The CDR3 extends over 12 amino acids. CDR3 sequence (DNA): TGTGCCAGCAGCAGTAGACAGTACGAGCAGTACTTC. Translation: CASSSRQYEQYF.

This chain joins TRBV27 and TRBJ2-4, with 11 positions matching TRBD2. This CDR3 has 15 amino acids. Unmatched junction bases numbered 13, after V lost 5 bases and J lost 13 bases. The germline V gene has CDR1 MNHEY and CDR2 SMNVEV (reference sequence). DNA for the CDR3: TGTGCCAGCAGTCACACGACTAGCGGGAAAGGTGAGCAGTACTTC. Amino acids: CASSHTTSGKGEQYF.

There are a few counts of this clonotype. This chain connects TRBV11-1 to TRBJ2-6; D gene uncertain. Trimming took 4 bases from V and 4 from J, leaving 5 bases between them. Germline loops: CDR1 SGHAT, CDR2 FQDESV (reference sequence). This CDR3 has 13 residues. The CDR3 DNA reads as TGTGCCAGCAGCTGGGTAGGGGCCAACGTCCTGACTTTC. It encodes CASSWVGANVLTF.

This clonotype was detected a few times. The V and J genes are TRBV12-3 or TRBV12-4 and TRBJ2-5; TRBD2 matches at 7 bases. This CDR3 region has 16 residues. Trimming took 1 base from V and 1 from J; bases not matched to a gene: 6. The CDR3, as DNA: TGTGCCAGCAGTTTAGTTCTGGGCGGGGGCCAAGAGACCCAGTACTTC. It translates to CASSLVLGGGQETQYF.

The chain employs TRBV20-1 and TRBJ2-4; the D gene is possibly TRBD1 (5 bases). This CDR3 has 12 residues. V dropped 6 bases and J dropped 13 bases, with 19 bases sitting between them. The germline V gene has CDR1 DFQATT and CDR2 SNEGSKA (reference sequence). CDR3 in DNA: TGCAGTGCCACGCTCAGGGCCCAAGAGCAGTACTTC. Amino acid sequence: CSATLRAQEQYF.

At least ten counts were recorded for this clonotype. The rearrangement joins TRBV20-1 to TRBJ2-5, with TRBD2 as a possible D gene (7 bases). V shed 5 bases and J shed 2 bases, with 15 bases lying between them. The CDR3 has 14 residues. Germline CDR1 is DFQATT and CDR2 is SNEGSKA (reference sequence). The CDR3 sequence: CSAAKRGGQETQYF. CDR3 coding DNA: TGCAGTGCTGCAAAGAGGGGGGGGCAAGAGACCCAGTACTTC.

This chain links TRBV24-1 with TRBJ2-7; 8 bases align to TRBD1. The DNA end is more similar to TRBJ2-5, so the J call may be wrong. Germline CDR1 reads KGHDR; CDR2 reads SFDVKD. The CDR3 is made up of 15 amino acids. DNA for the CDR3: TGTGCCACCAGTACGACAGGGGTGAGGACGGAGACCCAGTACTTC. Translated, it gives CATSTTGVRTETQYF.